This T cell receptor (beta chain) derives from a study of spatial heterogeneity in lung cancer. This clonotype was picked up many times. Per the germline V gene, CDR1 is LGHDT and CDR2 is YNNKEL (reference sequence). V shed 8 bases and J shed 3 bases, with 11 bases lying between them. CDR3 length equals 13 residues. Time point described: sample taken at primary tumor resection. In TCRdb, the 5' RACE reads were re-called with MiXCR into one record per CDR3 protein. The sample contains 20,000 to 25,000 distinct CDR3 sequences, 5.8% of which appear only once. The rearrangement links TRBV3-1 to TRBJ1-5, with D possibly being TRBD1 (6 bases). Here the sequenced sample was PBMCs, taken at surgery. This TCR came from a male donor with early-stage non-small cell lung cancer. The CDR3: CASGKGDNQPQHF. CDR3 DNA sequence: TGTGCCAGCGGCAAGGGGGACAATCAGCCCCAGCATTTT.